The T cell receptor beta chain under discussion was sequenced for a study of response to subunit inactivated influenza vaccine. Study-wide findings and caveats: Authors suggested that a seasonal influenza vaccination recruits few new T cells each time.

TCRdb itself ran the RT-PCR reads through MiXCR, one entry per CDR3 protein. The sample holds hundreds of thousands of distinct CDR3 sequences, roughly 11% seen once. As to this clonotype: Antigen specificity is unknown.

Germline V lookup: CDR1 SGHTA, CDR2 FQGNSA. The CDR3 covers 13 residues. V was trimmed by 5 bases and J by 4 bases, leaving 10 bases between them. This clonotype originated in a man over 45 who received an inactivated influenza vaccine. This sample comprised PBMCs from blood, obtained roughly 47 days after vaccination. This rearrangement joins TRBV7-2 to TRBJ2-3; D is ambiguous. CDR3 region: CASSPNLADTQYF. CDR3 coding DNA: TGTGCCAGCAGCCCCAATCTGGCAGATACGCAGTATTTT.